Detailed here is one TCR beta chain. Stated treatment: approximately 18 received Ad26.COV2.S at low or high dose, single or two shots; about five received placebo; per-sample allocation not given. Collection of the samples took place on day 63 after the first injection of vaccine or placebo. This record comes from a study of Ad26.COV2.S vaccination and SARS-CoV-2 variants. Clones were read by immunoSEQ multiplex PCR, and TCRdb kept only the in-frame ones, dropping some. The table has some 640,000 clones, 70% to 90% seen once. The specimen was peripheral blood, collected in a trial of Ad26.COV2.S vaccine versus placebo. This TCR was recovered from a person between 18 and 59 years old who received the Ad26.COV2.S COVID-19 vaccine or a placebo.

The CDR3 bases are TGTGCCAGCAGTTACACGGGGGGACTCCACGAGCAGTACTTC. This codes for CASSYTGGLHEQYF. The chain carries TRBV6-6 and TRBJ2-7; TRBD2 matches at 7 bases. Per germline, CDR1 MNHNY and CDR2 SVGAGI (reference sequence). The CDR3 length is 14 residues. V dropped 2 bases and J dropped 5; count of bases not matched to a gene: 6.